These 26 T cell receptor beta chains share one sample of origin, sequenced in a study of control samples from healthy donors and cancer patients. Repertoires were generated with immunoSEQ multiplex PCR, while TCRdb's copy carries only in-frame clones and drops some. The sample includes around 120,000 clones, more than 75% of them seen just once. The sequencing sample was made of blood. These receptors all come from a woman aged 70-85 years in good health.

The gene calls are TRBV4-2 and TRBJ1-3; D remains unclear. Germline values: CDR1 LGHNA, CDR2 YNFKEQ. V was shortened by 1 base and J by 0 bases, with 4 bases between the two germline ends. This CDR3 is built from 14 residues. CDR3 coding DNA: TGTGCCAGCAGCCAAGTAATCTCTGGAAACACCATATATTTT. The encoded protein is CASSQVISGNTIYF.

The table lists this clone with a count of one. The CDR3 region has the DNA TGTGCCTCAACCGACAGCTCCTATAATTCACCCCTCCACTTT. Its protein is CASTDSSYNSPLHF. The rearrangement links TRBV19 to TRBJ1-6; weak D call: TRBD1 (5 bases). The CDR3 sequence is 14 residues long. The germline V gene has CDR1 LNHDA and CDR2 SQIVND (reference sequence). Trimming took off 11 bases at V and 0 bases at J, with 11 bases between the two ends.

This chain connects TRBV2 to TRBJ1-2; D is unresolved. CDR1 is SNHLY, CDR2 FYNNEI, per germline. V lost 3 bases, J lost 8 bases, and 10 bases lay in between. The CDR3 extends over 12 amino acids. CDR3 sequence (DNA): TGTGCCAGCAGTGACCCCGGGCGGGGCTACACCTTC. This codes for CASSDPGRGYTF.

The chain couples TRBV6-1 to TRBJ1-5; D ambiguous. CDR1 MNHNS and CDR2 SASEGT come from the germline V gene. This CDR3 spans 12 amino acids. The V end was cut by 2 bases, the J end by 5 bases, with 4 bases between. CDR3 sequence reads: CASSELDQPQHF. In nucleotides, the CDR3 is TGTGCCAGCAGTGAACTAGATCAGCCCCAGCATTTT.

Worth noting for this clone: Mismatch with germline at one junction end may stem from a read error. V and J are TRBV7-3 and TRBJ2-5; D unclear. This CDR3 contains 13 residues. CDR1 is SGHTA and CDR2 is FQGTGA in the germline V gene. CDR3 DNA: TGTGCCAGCAGCTTAAATCCCGGGCCGCAAAGTAACTTC. This sequence encodes CASSLNPGPQSNF. Full variable domain (remainder filled in from reference TRBV7-3 and TRBJ2-5): GAGVSQTPSNKVTEKGKYVELRCDPISGHTALYWYRQSLGQGPEFLIYFQGTGAADDSGLPNDRFFAVRPEGSVSTLKIQRTERGDSAVYLCASSLNPGPQSNFGPGTRLLVL.

This chain uses TRBV20-1 with TRBJ2-7; D might be TRBD1 (6 bases). CDR1 is DFQATT and CDR2 is SNEGSKA in the germline V gene (reference sequence). Between the trimmed V and J ends, which lost 3 bases and 2 bases, there was a span of 14 bases. The CDR3 extends over 14 amino acids. The CDR3 is CSASPPRDTYEQYF. CDR3 coding DNA: TGCAGTGCTAGTCCCCCTCGGGACACCTACGAGCAGTACTTC.

The chain joins TRBV7-9 to TRBJ2-6; D remains ambiguous. This CDR3 comprises 17 residues. Per the germline V gene, CDR1 is SEHNR and CDR2 is FQNEAQ (reference sequence). V lost 1 base, J lost 0 bases, and 10 bases lay in between. Here the CDR3 reads CASSLGVGISGANVLTF. The CDR3 DNA follows: TGTGCCAGCAGCTTAGGGGTAGGGATCTCTGGGGCCAACGTCCTGACTTTC.

This chain links TRBV15 with TRBJ1-3, with 7 nucleotides matching TRBD1. The J segment lost 0 bases and the V segment lost 4 bases, leaving 3 bases of the junction unmatched. CDR1 and CDR2 (germline): LNHNV, YYDKDF (reference sequence). The CDR3 covers 15 residues. CDR3 coding DNA: TGTGCCACCAGCAAGGGACAGATCTCTGGAAACACCATATATTTT. It translates to CATSKGQISGNTIYF.

V gene TRBV7-9 combines with J gene TRBJ1-2, with 8 bases fitting TRBD1. Germline CDR1 and CDR2: SEHNR and FQNEAQ (reference sequence). V gave up 6 bases and J gave up 2 bases; unmatched junction bases: 5. This CDR3 spans 14 amino acids. The CDR3, as DNA: TGTGCCAGCAGAGAGGGACAGGCCAACTATGGCTACACCTTC. This sequence encodes CASREGQANYGYTF.

The chain has TRBV11-2 and TRBJ2-7; D is undetermined. This CDR3 contains 15 residues. V was pared by 5 bases and J by 0 bases, with 14 bases between. CDR1 SGHAT and CDR2 FQNNGV come from the germline V gene. The CDR3 region is CASSPPTLSSYEQYF. Written as DNA, the CDR3 is TGTGCCAGCAGCCCGCCAACCCTAAGCTCCTACGAGCAGTACTTC.

The chain joins TRBV6-2 or TRBV6-3 to TRBJ2-4; a possible D gene is TRBD2 (6 bases). The CDR3 has 12 residues. The germline gives CDR1 MNHEY, CDR2 SVGEGT. The V end lost 6 bases, the J end lost 7 bases, and 10 bases lay between the germline ends. CDR3 amino acids: CASSASVNIQYF. The CDR3 DNA reads TGTGCCAGCAGCGCTAGCGTTAACATTCAGTACTTC.

The chain joins TRBV19 to TRBJ2-5, with 8 bases that match TRBD2. The V gene end was trimmed by 3 bases and the J gene end by 7 bases; junction bases not matched to a gene: 13. The CDR3 contains 16 residues. Germline V gives CDR1 LNHDA, CDR2 SQIVND (reference sequence). CDR3 coding DNA: TGTGCCAGTAGTATGAGCAGGGCTAGCGGGTTGGGGACCCAGTACTTC. Protein: CASSMSRASGLGTQYF.

This clone has just a few counts. J is TRBJ2-5 and V is TRBV13, with TRBD1 identical over 10 bases. CDR1 and CDR2 from the germline V gene are PRHDT and FYEKMQ (reference sequence). This CDR3 has 15 amino acids. The junction had 6 bases not matched to a gene; V was cut back by 4 bases and J by 4 bases. The chain's CDR3 is CASSSRTGGAETQYF. The DNA of the CDR3 is TGTGCCAGCAGCTCCAGGACAGGGGGGGCAGAGACCCAGTACTTC.

V is TRBV5-1 and J is TRBJ1-3, with no clear D. V was clipped by 3 bases and J by 0 bases, with 13 bases between them. In germline, CDR1 is SGHRS, CDR2 YFSETQ. The CDR3 extends over 16 amino acids. The CDR3 DNA sequence: TGCGCCAGCAGCTCTGGATCCGGGAGCTCTGGAAACACCATATATTTT. Encoded protein: CASSSGSGSSGNTIYF.

The chain employs TRBV11-3 and TRBJ1-1; 10 bases align to TRBD1. The J segment lost 0 bases and the V segment lost 1 base, leaving 8 bases of the junction unmatched. The CDR3 is 18 amino acids. Germline CDR1 is SGHNT and CDR2 is YENEEA. The DNA for the CDR3 is TGTGCCAGCAGCTTAGGACTAGGGACAGGGGCAATGAACACTGAAGCTTTCTTT. Its translation is CASSLGLGTGAMNTEAFF.

This rearrangement joins TRBV7-9 to TRBJ2-2; D unresolved. The V end lost 3 bases, the J end lost 5 bases, and 4 bases lay between the germline ends. The CDR3 totals 12 residues. The V gene's germline CDR1 is SEHNR and CDR2 FQNEAQ (reference sequence). CDR3 DNA sequence: TGTGCCAGCAGCTTGGGGACCGGGGAGCTGTTTTTT. Residues: CASSLGTGELFF.

V and J are TRBV27 and TRBJ2-6; 7 positions agree with TRBD1. CDR3 length: 22 residues. The germline CDR1 and CDR2 sequences are MNHEY and SMNVEV (reference sequence). The V and J ends lost 2 bases and 0 bases, in that order; junction bases with no gene match: 19. In nucleotides, the CDR3 is TGTGCCAGCAGTTTAAAGGGGGCATTCGCCGGGTCCCTCCTCTCTGGGGCCAACGTCCTGACTTTC. Translating it yields CASSLKGAFAGSLLSGANVLTF.

The rearrangement joins TRBV2 to TRBJ1-4, with TRBD1 identical over 10 bases. Germline CDR1 is SNHLY and CDR2 is FYNNEI. V was clipped by 6 bases and J by 10 bases; unmatched bases: 11. The CDR3 loop spans 15 amino acids. The CDR3 here is CASSSTRTGGGKLFF. CDR3 nucleotides: TGTGCCAGCAGCTCCACGAGGACAGGGGGTGGAAAACTGTTTTTT. Based on the CDR3 plus reference TRBV2 and TRBJ1-4, the full variable domain is EPEVTQTPSHQVTQMGQEVILRCVPISNHLYFYWYRQILGQKVEFLVSFYNNEISEKSEIFDDQFSVERPDGSNFTLKIRSTKLEDSAMYFCASSSTRTGGGKLFFGSGTQLSVL.

The chain couples TRBV9 to TRBJ2-3; TRBD1 matches at 10 bases. The CDR3 loop spans 15 amino acids. From germline, CDR1 is SGDLS and CDR2 YYNGEE. Trimming at V came to 2 bases and at J to 1 base, leaving 1 base not matched to a gene. The CDR3 DNA follows: TGTGCCAGCAGCGTGGGGACAGGGGGCACAGATACGCAGTATTTT. It codes for CASSVGTGGTDTQYF.

This chain links TRBV27 with TRBJ2-1; D gene unclear. The CDR3 is 14 residues long. Trimming took off 4 bases at V and 8 bases at J, with 15 bases between the two ends. CDR1 is MNHEY, CDR2 SMNVEV, per germline (reference sequence). CDR3 nucleotides: TGTGCCAGCAGTTCGACTGTTTTGTCCGATGAGCAGTTCTTC. Amino acid sequence: CASSSTVLSDEQFF.

The V gene is TRBV7-2, the J gene TRBJ1-1; D is ambiguous. Germline V lookup: CDR1 SGHTA, CDR2 FQGNSA. V was pared by 5 bases and J by 1 base, with 8 bases between. CDR3 size: 13 residues. The CDR3 region has the DNA TGTGCCAGCAGCCCCCATTCGAACACTGAAGCTTTCTTT. Amino acids: CASSPHSNTEAFF.

V usage is TRBV3-1 (or the pseudogene TRBV3-2) and J usage is TRBJ2-7; D is possibly TRBD2 (5 bases). There are 12 residues in the CDR3. Trimming removed 1 base at V and 9 bases at J, with 10 bases between. CDR1 LGHDT and CDR2 YNNKEL come from the germline V gene (reference sequence). CDR3 sequence: CASSQGGIRQYF. CDR3 DNA: TGTGCCAGCAGCCAAGGAGGGATCCGGCAGTACTTC.

Only one count was recorded for this clone. The chain is built from TRBV7-2 and TRBJ2-7; 7 positions agree with TRBD2. Trimming removed 5 bases from V and 2 bases from J; junction bases left unmatched: 9. The CDR3 length is 15 residues. CDR1 and CDR2 (germline): SGHTA, FQGNSA. The CDR3 spells CASSPWASGTYEQYF. CDR3 DNA sequence: TGTGCCAGCAGCCCGTGGGCTAGCGGTACCTACGAGCAGTACTTC.

The chain couples TRBV10-3 to TRBJ2-1; D is possibly TRBD1 or TRBD2 (7 bases each). This CDR3 spans 14 amino acids. The germline gives CDR1 ENHRY, CDR2 SYGVKD. The ends were cut back, 10 bases at V and 8 bases at J, with 21 bases in the middle. The CDR3 here is CATGQGGAIYEQFF. CDR3 sequence (DNA): TGTGCCACAGGCCAGGGGGGGGCTATCTATGAGCAGTTCTTC.

J is TRBJ2-3 and V is TRBV4-2; 7 bases align to TRBD2. V was clipped by 0 bases and J by 3 bases; unmatched bases: 9. Germline CDR1 and CDR2: LGHNA and YNFKEQ. The CDR3 is 17 amino acids. CDR3 sequence (DNA): TGTGCCAGCAGCCAAGATTCCGGGGGGTTACTTACAGATACGCAGTATTTT. Amino acids: CASSQDSGGLLTDTQYF.

The rearrangement uses TRBV12-5 and TRBJ2-7; 8 bases align to TRBD1. CDR1 LGHNT and CDR2 FRNRAP come from the germline V gene. CDR3 length: 14 residues. The V and J ends lost 5 bases and 1 base, in that order; junction bases with no gene match: 4. The CDR3 here is CASGVDRGSYEQYF. The DNA of the CDR3 is TGTGCTAGTGGTGTTGACAGGGGATCCTACGAGCAGTACTTC.